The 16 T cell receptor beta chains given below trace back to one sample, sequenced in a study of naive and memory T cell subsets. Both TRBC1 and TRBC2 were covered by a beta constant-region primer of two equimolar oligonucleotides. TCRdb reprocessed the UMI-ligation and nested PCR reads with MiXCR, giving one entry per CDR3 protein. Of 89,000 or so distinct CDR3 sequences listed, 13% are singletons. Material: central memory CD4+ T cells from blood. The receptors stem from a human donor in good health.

The CDR3 loop is CASSLGGPNTEAFF. The CDR3 nucleotides read TGTGCCAGCAGCTTAGGGGGGCCAAACACTGAAGCTTTCTTT. The J gene is TRBJ1-1, the V gene TRBV7-2; D may be TRBD1 (6 bases). This CDR3 contains 14 residues. In germline, CDR1 is SGHTA, CDR2 FQGNSA. The V end lost 1 base, the J end lost 2 bases, and 8 bases lay between the germline ends.

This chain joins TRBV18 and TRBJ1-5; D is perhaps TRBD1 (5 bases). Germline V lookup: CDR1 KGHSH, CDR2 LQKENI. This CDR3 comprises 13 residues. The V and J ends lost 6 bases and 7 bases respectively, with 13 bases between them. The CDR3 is CASSDVGVQPQHF. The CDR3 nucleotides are TGTGCCAGCTCCGATGTGGGGGTCCAGCCCCAGCATTTT.

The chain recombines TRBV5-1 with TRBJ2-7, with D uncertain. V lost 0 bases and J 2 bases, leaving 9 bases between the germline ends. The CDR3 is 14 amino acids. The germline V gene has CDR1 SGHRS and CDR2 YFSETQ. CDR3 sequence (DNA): TGCGCCAGCAGCTTGGTCGCAGAAACCTACGAGCAGTACTTC. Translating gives CASSLVAETYEQYF.

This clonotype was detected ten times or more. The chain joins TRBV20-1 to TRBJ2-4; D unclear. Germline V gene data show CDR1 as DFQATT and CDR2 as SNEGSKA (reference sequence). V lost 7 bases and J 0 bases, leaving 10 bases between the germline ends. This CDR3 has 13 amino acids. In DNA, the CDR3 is TGCAGTGTACAAGGGATAGCCAAAAACATTCAGTACTTC. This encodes CSVQGIAKNIQYF.

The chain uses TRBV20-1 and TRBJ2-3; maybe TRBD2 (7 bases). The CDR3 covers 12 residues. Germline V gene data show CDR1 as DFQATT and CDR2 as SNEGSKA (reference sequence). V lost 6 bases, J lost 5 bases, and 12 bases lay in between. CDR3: CSAEGEGDTQYF. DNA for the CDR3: TGCAGTGCCGAGGGGGAGGGAGATACGCAGTATTTT.

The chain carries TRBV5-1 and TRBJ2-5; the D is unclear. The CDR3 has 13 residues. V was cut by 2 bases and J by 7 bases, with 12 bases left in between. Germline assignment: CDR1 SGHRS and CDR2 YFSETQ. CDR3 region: CASSFTETGTQYF. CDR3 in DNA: TGCGCCAGCAGCTTTACAGAAACCGGGACCCAGTACTTC.

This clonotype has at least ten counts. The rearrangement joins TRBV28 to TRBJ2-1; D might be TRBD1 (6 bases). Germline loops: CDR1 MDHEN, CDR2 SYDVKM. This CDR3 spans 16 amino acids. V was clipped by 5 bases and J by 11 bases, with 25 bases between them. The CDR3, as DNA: TGTGCCAGCAGTACAAGCGAGGCAGGGGTTAGGGTAAAGCAGTTCTTC. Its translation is CASSTSEAGVRVKQFF.

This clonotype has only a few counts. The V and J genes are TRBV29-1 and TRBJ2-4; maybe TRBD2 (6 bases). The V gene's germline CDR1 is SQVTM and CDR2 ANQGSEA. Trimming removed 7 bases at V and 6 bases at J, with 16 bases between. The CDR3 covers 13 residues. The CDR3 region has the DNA TGCAGCGCCGGGACCGTTAGCGGAAACATTCAGTACTTC. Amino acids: CSAGTVSGNIQYF.

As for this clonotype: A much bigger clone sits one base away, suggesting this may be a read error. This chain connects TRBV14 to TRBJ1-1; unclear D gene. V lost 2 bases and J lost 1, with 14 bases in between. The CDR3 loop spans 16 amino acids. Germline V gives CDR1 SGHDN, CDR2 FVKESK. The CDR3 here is CASSQRARIRNTEAFF. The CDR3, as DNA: TGTGCCAGCAGCCAAAGGGCCAGAATCAGGAACACTGAAGCTTTCTTT.

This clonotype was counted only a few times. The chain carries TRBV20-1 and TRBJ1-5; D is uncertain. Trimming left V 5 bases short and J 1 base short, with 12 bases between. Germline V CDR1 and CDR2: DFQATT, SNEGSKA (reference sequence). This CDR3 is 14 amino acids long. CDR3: CSALSTRSNQPQHF. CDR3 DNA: TGCAGTGCTTTGTCGACAAGGAGCAATCAGCCCCAGCATTTT.

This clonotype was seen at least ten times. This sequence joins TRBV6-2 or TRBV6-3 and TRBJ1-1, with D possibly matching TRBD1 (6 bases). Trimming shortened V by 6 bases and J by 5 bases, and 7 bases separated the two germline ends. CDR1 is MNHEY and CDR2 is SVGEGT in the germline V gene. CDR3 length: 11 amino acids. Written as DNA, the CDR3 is TGTGCCAGCAGCCAGGGGACTGAAGCTTTCTTT. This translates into CASSQGTEAFF.

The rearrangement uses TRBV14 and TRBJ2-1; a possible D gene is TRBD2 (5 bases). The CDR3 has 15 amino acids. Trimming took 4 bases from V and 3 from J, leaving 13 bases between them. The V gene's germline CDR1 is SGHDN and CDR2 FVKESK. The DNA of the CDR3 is TGTGCCAGCAGCCTAATTTCGGGAATCTACAATGAGCAGTTCTTC. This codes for CASSLISGIYNEQFF.

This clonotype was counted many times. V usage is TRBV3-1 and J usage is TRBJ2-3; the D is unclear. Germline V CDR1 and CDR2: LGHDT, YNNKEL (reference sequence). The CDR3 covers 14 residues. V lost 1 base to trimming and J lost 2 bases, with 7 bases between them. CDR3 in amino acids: CASSQGIYTDTQYF. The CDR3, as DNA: TGTGCCAGCAGCCAAGGGATCTACACAGATACGCAGTATTTT.

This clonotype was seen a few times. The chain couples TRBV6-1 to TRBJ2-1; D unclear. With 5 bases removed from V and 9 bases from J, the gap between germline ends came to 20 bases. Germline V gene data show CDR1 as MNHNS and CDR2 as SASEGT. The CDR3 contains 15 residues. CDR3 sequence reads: CASSPPPVGYGEQFF. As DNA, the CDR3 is TGTGCCAGCAGTCCCCCACCCGTGGGGTACGGTGAGCAGTTCTTC.

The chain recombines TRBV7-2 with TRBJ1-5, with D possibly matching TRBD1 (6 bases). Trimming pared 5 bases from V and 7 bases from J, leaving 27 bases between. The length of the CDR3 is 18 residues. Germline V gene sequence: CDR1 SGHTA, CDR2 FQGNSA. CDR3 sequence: CASSLVGWSGHVNQPQHF. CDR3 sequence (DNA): TGTGCCAGCAGCCTGGTGGGGTGGTCGGGACATGTAAACCAGCCCCAGCATTTT.

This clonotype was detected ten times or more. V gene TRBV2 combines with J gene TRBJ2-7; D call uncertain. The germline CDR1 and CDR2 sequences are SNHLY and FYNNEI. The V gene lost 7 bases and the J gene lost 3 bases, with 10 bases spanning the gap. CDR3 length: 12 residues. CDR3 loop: CASTRQIYEQYF. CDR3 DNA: TGTGCCAGCACCCGACAAATCTACGAGCAGTACTTC.